These T cell receptor beta chains were read from a single sample in a study of cytomegalovirus exposure and HLA in healthy donors. Using immunoSEQ multiplex PCR, the repertoire was profiled, and TCRdb retains in-frame clones only, with some absent. The data hold 120,000 to 150,000 clones, with 76% observed a single time. Sequencing was performed on PBMCs. The receptors originated from a woman in her thirties or forties in good health and CMV-seronegative. The CDR3 runs from the conserved cysteine through the conserved F or W. The D gene is left open where the match is weak. The size of a clone is reported for some rows only, either as once, few or many, or as a class for expanded clones.

NA	TRBJ2-7	TRBV7-8	NA	TGTGCCAGTAGCTTACCACCCCGGGGCTCCTACGAGCAGTACTTC	CASSLPPRGSYEQYF
few	TRBJ1-6	TRBV30	TRBD1	TGTGCCTGGAGTGTAGGAGACAGGGTTTCACCCCTCCACTTT	CAWSVGDRVSPLHF
NA	TRBJ1-1	TRBV6-5	TRBD1	TGTGCCAGCAGCTCTCAGGGGGCCGGTACTGAAGCTTTCTTT	CASSSQGAGTEAFF
NA	TRBJ1-5	TRBV6-6	TRBD1	TGTGCCAGCAGTTCAAAGACAGGGGGCAGCCAGCCCCAGCATTTT	CASSSKTGGSQPQHF
NA	TRBJ1-1	TRBV6-5	NA	TGTGCCAGCAGTTACGGCCCTTTGATCCCTGAAGCTTTCTTT	CASSYGPLIPEAFF
NA	TRBJ2-5	TRBV25-1	TRBD1	TGTGCCAGCAGTGAAAAAGTAGGGGGCGAGACCCAGTACTTC	CASSEKVGGETQYF
NA	TRBJ2-5	TRBV6-1	TRBD2	TGTGCCGGCGGGGGACGGGGCAGCCTCCAAGAGACCCAGTACTTC	CAGGGRGSLQETQYF
NA	TRBJ1-5	TRBV30	NA	TGTGCCTGGAGTGTACCCCGGACAACAACTACTCAGCCCCAGCATTTT	CAWSVPRTTTTQPQHF
NA	TRBJ1-5	TRBV28	NA	TGTGCCAGCAGTTTCCGCAGGGGCCCACAAGCTTCCCAGCCCCAGCATTTT	CASSFRRGPQASQPQHF
NA	TRBJ2-7	TRBV5-1	TRBD2	TGCGCCAGCAGCTCTATAGCGGGAGGGTCCTACGAGCAGTACTTC	CASSSIAGGSYEQYF
NA	TRBJ2-5	TRBV6-5	NA	TGTGCCAGCAGTGGCCTGGGGCGCGGAGAGACCCAGTACTTC	CASSGLGRGETQYF
NA	TRBJ2-7	TRBV11-2	NA	TGTGCCAGCAGCTTAGACCCTTCCGCGGAGCAGTACTTC	CASSLDPSAEQYF
NA	TRBJ1-2	TRBV29-1	TRBD1	TGCAGCGTTGAGGAGGCCCAGGGGGTAAATTTTGGCTACACCTTC	CSVEEAQGVNFGYTF
NA	TRBJ2-7	TRBV27	NA	TGTGCCAGCAGTTCGACACCTTCCTACGAGCAGTACTTC	CASSSTPSYEQYF
NA	TRBJ1-5	TRBV2	NA	TGTGCCAGCACGACGGAGGCTCAGCCCCAGCATTTT	CASTTEAQPQHF
NA	TRBJ1-2	TRBV6-6	NA	TGTGCCAGCAGTTGGAACAGGCGGTCCTATGGCTACACCTTC	CASSWNRRSYGYTF
NA	TRBJ2-7	TRBV18	TRBD1	TGTGCCAGCTCACCGACAGGGGTTAATTACGAGCAGTACTTC	CASSPTGVNYEQYF
NA	TRBJ1-5	TRBV4-1	TRBD1	TGCGCCAGCAGCCAAGAAGTTCAGGGGGCACAGCCCCAGCATTTT	CASSQEVQGAQPQHF
NA	TRBJ2-7	TRBV6-5	NA	TGTGCCAGCAGTCAGGAGGCACACCTTTCCTACGAGCAGTACTTC	CASSQEAHLSYEQYF
NA	TRBJ2-5	TRBV28	TRBD1	TGTGCCAGCAGTGCTCTTGGACAGGCCGCGGTGGAAGAGACCCAGTACTTC	CASSALGQAAVEETQYF
once	TRBJ2-7	TRBV19	NA	TGTGCCAGTAGTATAGGCTGGTCGGGTGAGCAGTACTTC	CASSIGWSGEQYF
NA	TRBJ1-2	TRBV7-8	NA	TGTGCCAGCAGCTCCTCCGGCCGAGGCTATGGCTACACCTTC	CASSSSGRGYGYTF
NA	TRBJ2-1	TRBV6-1	NA	TGTGCCAGCAGTGGGAACGGGGAATACAATGAGCAGTTCTTC	CASSGNGEYNEQFF
NA	TRBJ2-7	TRBV10-3	NA	TGTGCCATCAGTGAGCACGCAAGGACACCCGGGGGTGAGCAGTACTTC	CAISEHARTPGGEQYF
NA	TRBJ2-1	TRBV6-1	TRBD2	TGTGCCAGCAGTCCGGCGGCGGGGGACTACAATGAGCAGTTCTTC	CASSPAAGDYNEQFF
NA	TRBJ2-1	TRBV7-9	TRBD1	TGTTCCAGCAGCTATATGACAGGGAACAATGAGCAGTTCTTC	CSSSYMTGNNEQFF
NA	TRBJ1-2	TRBV19	TRBD1	TGTGCCAGTAGTATATGGACAGGCCAGGCGAGTGGCTACACCTTC	CASSIWTGQASGYTF
NA	TRBJ2-1	TRBV2	NA	TGTGCCAGTCAATACCAGGTCTACAATGAGCAGTTCTTC	CASQYQVYNEQFF
NA	TRBJ1-4	TRBV15	NA	TGTGCCACCAGCAGGCCTCAATCCGGGACTCCTATTTCGAATGAAAAACTGTTTTTT	CATSRPQSGTPISNEKLFF
NA	TRBJ1-5	TRBV28	TRBD1	TGTGCCAGCAGTTTAGTGTGGCAGGGGGCCTATAGCAATCAGCCCCAGCATTTT	CASSLVWQGAYSNQPQHF
NA	TRBJ2-1	TRBV6-4	TRBD1	TGTGCCAGCAGGGGACAGGGGGATAATGAGCAGTTCTTC	CASRGQGDNEQFF
NA	TRBJ1-6	TRBV18	NA	TGTGCCAGCTCACCGTCGATGGGGGGGCTTTCCGGTTCACCCCTCCACTTT	CASSPSMGGLSGSPLHF
once	TRBJ1-4	TRBV5-4	NA	TGTGCCAGCACCTCTATCGCAGGGGATGAAAAACTGTTTTTT	CASTSIAGDEKLFF
NA	TRBJ1-4	TRBV7-9	NA	TGTGCCAGCAGCTTAGTGAGAGAAAAACTGTTTTTT	CASSLVREKLFF
few	TRBJ1-1	TRBV29-1	NA	TGCAGCGTTGAGGGCCGGCTGAACACTGAAGCTTTCTTT	CSVEGRLNTEAFF
NA	TRBJ2-5	TRBV5-4	NA	TGTGCCAGCAGCTTACAGGCCGAGACCCAGTACTTC	CASSLQAETQYF
NA	TRBJ1-1	TRBV13	NA	TGTGCCAGCAGCCTCTCCCTAAAGGCTTTCTTT	CASSLSLKAFF
NA	TRBJ2-1	TRBV7-6	NA	TGTGCCAGCAGCTCGCAGGGGGAGCAGTTCTTC	CASSSQGEQFF
once	TRBJ1-5	TRBV27	NA	TGTGCCAGCCGTACGGGAATTTTGAGCAATCAGCCCCAGCATTTT	CASRTGILSNQPQHF
NA	TRBJ2-1	TRBV4-1	TRBD2	TGCGCCAGCAGCCCCGGACTAGCGTTAAGGGAGCAGTTCTTC	CASSPGLALREQFF
once	TRBJ2-2	TRBV5-1	TRBD1	TGCGCCAGCAGCTCAACAGGGGGACGTAGAGAGCTGTTTTTT	CASSSTGGRRELFF
few	TRBJ2-1	TRBV7-6	TRBD2	TGTGCCAGCACCACCGGACTAGGGTTAAACAATGAGCAGTTCTTC	CASTTGLGLNNEQFF
NA	TRBJ1-6	TRBV15	TRBD1	TGTGCCACCAGCAGAGCCTGGAGGGACAGGAGCTCCTATAATTCACCCCTCCACTTT	CATSRAWRDRSSYNSPLHF
NA	TRBJ1-2	TRBV11-2	NA	TGTGCCAGCAGCTTAGGGCAGGGACTCTATGGCTACACCTTC	CASSLGQGLYGYTF
NA	TRBJ2-7	TRBV2	NA	TGTGCCAGCAGCCAGACAGCGAGCTCCTACGAGCAGTACTTC	CASSQTASSYEQYF
NA	TRBJ1-1	TRBV6-5	NA	TGTGCCAGCAGGACACAGAACTCCATGAACACTGAAGCTTTCTTT	CASRTQNSMNTEAFF
NA	TRBJ2-5	TRBV12-5	NA	TGTGCTAGTGGTTTCCGGGGGACAGAGACCCAGTACTTC	CASGFRGTETQYF
once	TRBJ1-2	TRBV27	TRBD1	TGTGCCACGGGACAGGGGGCTTTTGGCTACACCTTC	CATGQGAFGYTF
NA	TRBJ1-5	TRBV10-3	TRBD1	TGTGCCATCAGTGAGTCGACAGGGCTTGAGCCCCAGCATTTT	CAISESTGLEPQHF
NA	TRBJ2-2	TRBV11-3	TRBD2	TGTGCCAGCAAACTAGCGGGTGCGACCGGGGAGCTGTTTTTT	CASKLAGATGELFF